The present TCR beta chain was sequenced within a study of blood T cells in healthy people across ages. Overall study findings and caveats: More naive CD4+ cells and higher diversity were found in long-lived than in aged donors.

The CDR3 consists of 14 residues. The junction had 7 bases not matched to a gene; V was cut back by 5 bases and J by 6 bases. Germline values: CDR1 SGHVS, CDR2 FQNEAQ. For the second PCR, which ran for 7 to 11 cycles, a sample-barcoded 5' primer and a J-beta primer mix were used. TCRdb fed the 5' RACE reads into MiXCR, producing one record per CDR3 protein. This sample carries around 1,000,000 distinct CDR3 sequences, about 23% of them seen once, and the ten largest clones take 0.65% to 0.95%. For this clonotype: What it recognizes is unknown.

The sample was also reused in another study, on T cells of mothers and their children. As reported in that work: Comparable shaping of TCR recombination output by thymic selection was observed in related and unrelated pairs.

The sample consisted of blood. The origin of this receptor is a girl aged 2-15 years in good health. The chain is built from TRBV7-8 and TRBJ2-7; 10 positions match TRBD2. The CDR3 protein is CASSQAGGGFEQYF. The CDR3, as DNA: TGTGCCAGCAGCCAAGCGGGGGGGGGTTTCGAGCAGTACTTC. Looking up the rest from reference TRBV7-8 and TRBJ2-7 gives the full variable domain: GAGVSQSPRYKVAKRGQDVALRCDPISGHVSLFWYQQALGQGPEFLTYFQNEAQLDKSGLPSDRFFAERPEGSVSTLKIQRTQQEDSAVYLCASSQAGGGFEQYFGPGTRLTVT.